Each of the 24 T cell receptor beta chains below was sequenced from the same sample in a study of CD8 T cells in ankylosing spondylitis. One entry per CDR3 protein results from TCRdb running MiXCR on the 5' RACE reads. The repertoire has about 240,000 distinct CDR3 sequences, about 10% of them found once; the top ten carry around 6.5%. What was sequenced was blood, either unsorted or a sorted T cell fraction (not recorded which). The receptors shown here come from a male donor with ankylosing spondylitis or in good health (not recorded which).

This chain connects TRBV7-8 to TRBJ1-1, with D unresolved. The V gene lost 5 bases and the J gene lost 7 bases, with 14 bases spanning the gap. The CDR3 totals 13 residues. CDR1 and CDR2 (germline): SGHVS, FQNEAQ. CDR3 residues: CASSLEGWGEAFF. CDR3 sequence (DNA): TGTGCCAGCAGCCTGGAAGGCTGGGGTGAAGCTTTCTTT.

This clonotype came up many times. V is TRBV14 and J is TRBJ1-1, with D unclear. Trimming took 2 bases from V and 7 from J, leaving 14 bases between them. The CDR3 runs to 14 residues. The V gene's germline CDR1 is SGHDN and CDR2 FVKESK. The CDR3 region is CASSQTLQADEAFF. The CDR3, as DNA: TGTGCCAGCAGCCAAACACTGCAGGCAGATGAAGCTTTCTTT.

Many counts were recorded for this clonotype. This sequence joins TRBV6-5 and TRBJ2-1; TRBD2 aligns across 8 bases. This CDR3 region has 15 residues. J was trimmed by 8 bases and V by 7 bases; bases with no gene match: 13. Germline V gives CDR1 MNHEY, CDR2 SVGAGI. In DNA, the CDR3 is TGTGCCAGCACTTTCTTTCCCGGGGGGGCCTATGAGCAGTTCTTC. Encoded protein: CASTFFPGGAYEQFF.

This clonotype was found many times. The J gene is TRBJ2-3, the V gene TRBV12-3 or TRBV12-4; D is uncertain. V lost 5 bases, J lost 3 bases, and 6 bases lay in between. The CDR3 length is 12 residues. CDR3 amino acids: CASSANTDTQYF. In nucleotides, the CDR3 is TGTGCCAGCAGTGCTAATACAGATACGCAGTATTTT.

This clonotype was seen repeatedly, ten times or more. The chain uses TRBV18 and TRBJ1-1, with 7 positions matching TRBD1. Germline CDR1 is KGHSH and CDR2 is LQKENI. The V gene end was trimmed by 5 bases and the J gene end by 0 bases; junction bases not matched to a gene: 9. The CDR3 consists of 16 residues. Here the CDR3 reads CASSSGQRAMNTEAFF. The DNA for the CDR3 is TGTGCCAGCTCATCGGGACAGCGTGCTATGAACACTGAAGCTTTCTTT.

V and J are TRBV15 and TRBJ2-7; 10 bases line up with TRBD2. The CDR3 covers 18 residues. The V and J ends lost 2 bases and 5 bases, in that order; junction bases with no gene match: 15. The germline gives CDR1 LNHNV, CDR2 YYDKDF (reference sequence). This chain's CDR3 is CATSRPQISSGSFDEQYF. Written as DNA, the CDR3 is TGTGCCACCAGCAGACCCCAAATCTCTAGCGGGAGTTTCGACGAGCAGTACTTC. Complete variable domain (other parts from reference TRBV15 and TRBJ2-7): DAMVIQNPRYQVTQFGKPVTLSCSQTLNHNVMYWYQQKSSQAPKLLFHYYDKDFNNEADTPDNFQSRRPNTSFCFLDIRSPGLGDTAMYLCATSRPQISSGSFDEQYFGPGTRLTVT.

This clonotype has at least ten counts. The V call is TRBV6-1, the J call TRBJ2-1; no clear D. Deletions cut 5 bases from V and 3 bases from J, with 14 bases between. Per the germline V gene, CDR1 is MNHNS and CDR2 is SASEGT. The CDR3 extends over 15 amino acids. This chain's CDR3 is CASSLRDGGYNEQFF. CDR3 in DNA: TGTGCCAGCAGTCTTCGTGACGGCGGCTACAATGAGCAGTTCTTC.

This clonotype has at least ten counts. V is TRBV5-6 and J is TRBJ2-3; D unclear. V gave up 4 bases and J gave up 5 bases, with 8 bases separating them. This CDR3 has 12 residues. Germline CDR1 is SGHDT and CDR2 is YYEEEE. The CDR3 DNA follows: TGTGCCAGCAGCCAGGTCATAGATACGCAGTATTTT. This sequence encodes CASSQVIDTQYF.

Ten or more counts support this clonotype. V and J are TRBV7-6 and TRBJ1-6; the D is unclear. The CDR3 loop spans 14 amino acids. Trimming stripped 1 base from V and 4 bases from J, with 5 bases between. The V gene's germline CDR1 is SGHVS and CDR2 FNYEAQ. The CDR3 bases are TGTGCCAGCAGCTTAGATTCGTATAATTCACCCCTCCACTTT. Protein sequence: CASSLDSYNSPLHF.

The rearrangement links TRBV29-1 to TRBJ1-5; D unresolved. This CDR3 comprises 13 residues. Germline V CDR1 and CDR2: SQVTM, ANQGSEA. V lost 4 bases to trimming and J lost 6 bases, with 13 bases between them. CDR3 sequence reads: CSVGASVGQPQHF. Here the CDR3 DNA reads TGCAGCGTTGGGGCGAGTGTTGGTCAGCCCCAGCATTTT. The variable domain in full, with the rest retrieved from reference TRBV29-1 and TRBJ1-5, is SAVISQKPSRDICQRGTSLTIQCQVDSQVTMMFWYRQQPGQSLTLIATANQGSEATYESGFVIDKFPISRPNLTFSTLTVSNMSPEDSSIYLCSVGASVGQPQHFGDGTRLSIL.

This clonotype has just one count. The rearrangement joins TRBV6-5 to TRBJ2-5; 8 positions match TRBD2. The CDR3 has 14 amino acids. CDR1 and CDR2 (germline): MNHEY, SVGAGI. Trimming at V came to 2 bases and at J to 7 bases, leaving 6 bases not matched to a gene. The CDR3 is CASSYQAGEGTQYF. As DNA, the CDR3 is TGTGCCAGCAGTTACCAAGCGGGAGAGGGGACCCAGTACTTC.

This clonotype was observed at least ten times. The chain joins TRBV6-6 to TRBJ2-3; TRBD1 matches at 7 bases. CDR1 and CDR2 from the germline V gene are MNHNY and SVGAGI (reference sequence). The CDR3 sequence is 13 residues long. With V trimmed by 10 bases and J by 4 bases, 8 bases remained unmatched. The CDR3 nucleotides are TGTGCCACCGGGACAGATGCTCCAGATACGCAGTATTTT. Its translation: CATGTDAPDTQYF.

This clonotype was observed at least ten times. This sequence joins TRBV5-1 and TRBJ2-1, with 8 bases aligning to TRBD2. V shed 5 bases and J 4 bases; nucleotides not matched to a gene: 11. The CDR3 has 16 residues. Germline V CDR1 and CDR2: SGHRS, YFSETQ. CDR3 residues: CASRPLSRGGYNEQFF. The DNA for the CDR3 is TGCGCCAGCAGACCACTGAGTCGGGGGGGATACAATGAGCAGTTCTTC.

The gene calls are TRBV2 and TRBJ2-3; D gene ambiguous. The CDR3 extends over 14 amino acids. V was trimmed by 6 bases and J by 0 bases, leaving 10 bases between them. CDR1 is SNHLY, CDR2 FYNNEI, per germline. CDR3 protein: CASSGLFSTDTQYF. The CDR3 DNA follows: TGTGCCAGCAGCGGGTTATTTAGCACAGATACGCAGTATTTT.

In its sample, this clonotype was seen a few times. The chain carries TRBV11-2 and TRBJ2-7; perhaps TRBD1 as D (5 bases). The CDR3 extends over 16 amino acids. The V end was cut by 1 base, the J end by 5 bases, with 18 bases between. Germline V gene sequence: CDR1 SGHAT, CDR2 FQNNGV. The CDR3 DNA is TGTGCCAGCAGCTTAGGGGGCAATTTAGGGATTGACGAGCAGTACTTC. This encodes CASSLGGNLGIDEQYF.

The sample holds many counts of this clonotype. CDR3: CASSDSGGSGNTIYF. The CDR3 DNA reads TGTGCCAGCAGTGACTCAGGGGGCTCTGGAAACACCATATATTTT. V usage is TRBV25-1 and J usage is TRBJ1-3; 7 bases map to TRBD1. CDR3 length: 15 residues. Germline V lookup: CDR1 MGHDK, CDR2 SYGVNS. V lost 3 bases, J lost 0 bases, and 2 bases stayed unmatched.

Comment on this clonotype: The junction does not match germline at one end; this may be a read error. The chain uses TRBV12-3 or TRBV12-4 and TRBJ2-1; perhaps TRBD1 as D (6 bases). The CDR3 is 19 amino acids. CDR3 DNA sequence: TGTGCCAGCTGTTTATTTAGGTTGTCGTTGGGCAGGGGAAAGGGTGAGCAGTTCTTC. Protein product: CASCLFRLSLGRGKGEQFF.

This clonotype was detected a few times. V is TRBV28 and J is TRBJ2-3; D remains ambiguous. CDR1 is MDHEN, CDR2 SYDVKM, per germline. Trimming stripped 5 bases from V and 2 bases from J, with 11 bases between. This CDR3 spans 14 amino acids. The CDR3 spells CASSPRIFTDTQYF. CDR3 nucleotides: TGTGCCAGCAGTCCCCGGATCTTCACAGATACGCAGTATTTT.

V and J are TRBV5-1 and TRBJ1-1; tentatively, D is TRBD1 (6 bases). V shed 0 bases and J shed 6 bases, with 21 bases lying between them. CDR3 length: 17 amino acids. Germline V CDR1 and CDR2: SGHRS, YFSETQ. The CDR3 bases are TGCGCCAGCAGCTTGGTGGCAGGGGACCCACTCTCCGCTGAAGCTTTCTTT. Translated, it gives CASSLVAGDPLSAEAFF.

The J gene is TRBJ2-2, the V gene TRBV5-8; the match to TRBD2 covers 7 bases. Looked up from germline, CDR1 is SGHTS and CDR2 is YDEGEE. The CDR3 sequence is 14 residues long. Trimming took 3 bases from V and 2 from J; bases not matched to a gene: 1. The CDR3 DNA reads TGTGCCAGCAGCTGGGGACTAAACACCGGGGAGCTGTTTTTT. Its translation: CASSWGLNTGELFF. Supplemented by reference TRBV5-8 and TRBJ2-2, the full variable domain reads EAGVTQSPTHLIKTRGQQATLRCSPISGHTSVYWYQQALGLGLQFLLWYDEGEERNRGNFPPRFSGRQFPNYSSELNVNALELEDSALYLCASSWGLNTGELFFGEGSRLTVL.

CDR3 in amino acids: CASSLARTNSPLHF. The CDR3, as DNA: TGTGCCAGCAGCTTAGCGCGTACTAATTCACCCCTCCACTTT. V and J are TRBV11-1 and TRBJ1-6; no definite D call. The CDR3 contains 14 residues. With 0 bases removed from V and 6 bases from J, the gap between germline ends came to 6 bases. Germline CDR1 and CDR2: SGHAT and FQDESV (reference sequence).

The genes are TRBV7-2 and TRBJ1-1; perhaps TRBD1 as D (5 bases). Looked up from germline, CDR1 is SGHTA and CDR2 is FQGNSA. The germline V and J ends were trimmed by 1 base and 2 bases, with 8 bases remaining between them. The CDR3 contains 14 residues. This chain's CDR3 is CASSLGGINTEAFF. The DNA of the CDR3 is TGTGCCAGCAGCTTAGGGGGCATAAACACTGAAGCTTTCTTT. Full variable domain (outside the CDR3, taken from reference TRBV7-2 and TRBJ1-1): GAGVSQSPSNKVTEKGKDVELRCDPISGHTALYWYRQSLGQGLEFLIYFQGNSAPDKSGLPSDRFSAERTGGSVSTLTIQRTQQEDSAVYLCASSLGGINTEAFFGQGTRLTVV.

The table lists this clonotype with a count of one. The V gene is TRBV7-1, the J gene TRBJ2-3; 7 positions agree with TRBD2. TRBV7-1 carries the ORF label, with uncertain function. This CDR3 is built from 14 residues. With V trimmed by 5 bases and J by 3 bases, 5 bases remained unmatched. The CDR3 sequence is CASSPGLDTDTQYF. CDR3 sequence (DNA): TGTGCCAGCAGCCCCGGACTAGATACAGATACGCAGTATTTT.

This clonotype came up many times. The chain recombines TRBV20-1 with TRBJ2-4, with TRBD1 matching over 7 bases. The CDR3 is 15 residues long. J lost 7 bases, V lost 6 bases, and 15 bases had no gene match. Germline CDR1 DFQATT, CDR2 SNEGSKA (reference sequence). The CDR3 sequence is CSARPPGGSSNIQYF. CDR3 DNA: TGCAGTGCAAGACCGCCAGGGGGATCTTCCAACATTCAGTACTTC.